Described below is a single T cell receptor (beta chain) sequence and its context. Its antigen remains unknown. Assay: immunoSEQ multiplex PCR; the TCRdb copy retains only in-frame clones and omits some. This sample has 28,000 or so clones, with 86% found just once. The record originates from a study of T cells in narcolepsy. Whole-study context: Healthy controls were enrolled alongside patients with narcolepsy type 1 or type 2. The study, taken as a whole, reports: Autoreactive clone sequences were missing from some blood memory CD4+ repertoires. Autoreactive HCRT-specific and TRIB2-specific clonotypes were marked in same-patient CSF-versus-blood CD4+ comparisons.

The sequence derives from a human donor with narcolepsy. Specimen: CD45RA- memory CD4+ T cells from PBMCs.

CDR3 in amino acids: CASRLQGRETQYF. The DNA for the CDR3 is TGCGCCAGCAGATTACAGGGAAGGGAGACCCAGTACTTC. The rearrangement joins TRBV5-1 to TRBJ2-5; tentatively, D is TRBD1 (6 bases). V lost 5 bases and J lost 5, with 13 bases in between. CDR1 is SGHRS and CDR2 is YFSETQ in the germline V gene. This CDR3 is 13 amino acids long.